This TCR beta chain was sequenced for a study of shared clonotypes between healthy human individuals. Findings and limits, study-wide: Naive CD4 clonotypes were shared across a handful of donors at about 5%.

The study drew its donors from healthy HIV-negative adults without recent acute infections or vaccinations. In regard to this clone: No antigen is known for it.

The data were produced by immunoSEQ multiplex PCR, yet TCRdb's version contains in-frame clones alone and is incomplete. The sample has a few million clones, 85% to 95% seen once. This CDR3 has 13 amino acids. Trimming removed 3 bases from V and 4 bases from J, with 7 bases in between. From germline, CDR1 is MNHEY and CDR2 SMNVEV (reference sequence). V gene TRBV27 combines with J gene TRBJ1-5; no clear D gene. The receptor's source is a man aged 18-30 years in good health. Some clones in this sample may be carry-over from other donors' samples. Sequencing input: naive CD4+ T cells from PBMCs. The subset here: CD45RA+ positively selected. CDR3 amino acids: CASSLGWNQPQHF. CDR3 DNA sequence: TGTGCCAGCAGTTTGGGGTGGAATCAGCCCCAGCATTTT.